This T cell receptor (beta chain) is drawn from a study of T cells in Graves' hyperthyroidism and ophthalmopathy. TCR beta CDR3 regions were amplified from RNA transcripts. Initially, a first-round RT-PCR of the TCR CDR3 employed the HTBI primer set. TCRdb itself ran the multiplex PCR reads through MiXCR, one entry per CDR3 protein. The table lists about 510,000 distinct CDR3 sequences, approximately 14% of them singletons, with about 14% in the top ten. Lactation, pregnancy, other autoimmune disease or uncontrolled infection excluded patients. Orbital computed tomography and thyroid ultrasound, together with serum TRAb and thyroxine and clinical symptoms, were used for diagnoses. A few counts support this clonotype. This receptor was obtained from a woman aged 40-49 years with Graves' hyperthyroidism. Sequencing input: blood.

DNA for the CDR3: TGTGCCAGCAGCTCCTCGGGACAGGGGGCGCAGGCCGGGGAGCTGTTTTTT. As protein: CASSSSGQGAQAGELFF. The chain recombines TRBV3-1 with TRBJ2-2; 12 positions match TRBD1. Germline V lookup: CDR1 LGHDT, CDR2 YNNKEL (reference sequence). The CDR3 is made up of 17 amino acids. With V trimmed by 5 bases and J by 6 bases, 10 bases remained unmatched. The whole variable domain, filled in from reference TRBV3-1 and TRBJ2-2, reads DTAVSQTPKYLVTQMGNDKSIKCEQNLGHDTMYWYKQDSKKFLKIMFSYNNKELIINETVPNRFSPKSPDKAHLNLHINSLELGDSAVYFCASSSSGQGAQAGELFFGEGSRLTVL.